The 5 T cell receptor beta chains in this list originate from one sample, sequenced in a study of shared clonotypes between healthy human individuals. The assay was immunoSEQ multiplex PCR, and TCRdb's table has in-frame clones only and misses some. The sample shows around 2.5 million clones, approximately 93% of them seen only once. Sequencing was performed on naive CD4+ T cells from PBMCs. Subset meaning: CD45RA+ positively selected. Receptors originate from a young man in good health. Some clones in this sample may be carry-over from other donors' samples.

The V call is TRBV9, the J call TRBJ2-7; 7 nucleotides agree with TRBD1. Germline V lookup: CDR1 SGDLS, CDR2 YYNGEE. This CDR3 is 15 amino acids long. V lost 0 bases and J lost 0; bases outside the gene matches: 3. As DNA, the CDR3 is TGTGCCAGCAGCGTAGCGGGACAGAGCTCCTACGAGCAGTACTTC. Translated: CASSVAGQSSYEQYF.

The chain carries TRBV9 and TRBJ2-2, with D perhaps being TRBD1 or TRBD2 (6 bases each). V was pared by 0 bases and J by 6 bases, with 15 bases between. Looked up from germline, CDR1 is SGDLS and CDR2 is YYNGEE. The CDR3 has 16 amino acids. The CDR3 DNA sequence: TGTGCCAGCAGCGTAGTATCGGGGGCGCTGGCCGGGGAGCTGTTTTTT. Protein product: CASSVVSGALAGELFF.

This chain connects TRBV5-1 to TRBJ2-1, with D tentatively TRBD2 (7 bases). The CDR3 sequence is 19 residues long. Trimming shortened V by 4 bases and J by 8 bases, and 31 bases separated the two germline ends. Germline V lookup: CDR1 SGHRS, CDR2 YFSETQ. CDR3 sequence: CASSPRRRTVGGSPDEQFF. CDR3 nucleotide sequence: TGCGCCAGCAGCCCCCGGCGCAGGACAGTCGGGGGGTCGCCTGATGAGCAGTTCTTC.

This chain joins TRBV28 and TRBJ1-1; D is uncertain. The V end lost 3 bases, the J end lost 7 bases, and 12 bases lay between the germline ends. The CDR3 sequence is 13 residues long. The germline gives CDR1 MDHEN, CDR2 SYDVKM. Here the CDR3 DNA reads TGTGCCAGCAGTTTTCAGCCGCAGTTTGAAGCTTTCTTT. Translated: CASSFQPQFEAFF.

The genes are TRBV7-2 and TRBJ1-5; D uncertain. This CDR3 is 13 amino acids long. Trimming removed 4 bases at V and 10 bases at J, with 14 bases between. Germline CDR1 SGHTA, CDR2 FQGNSA. The CDR3 bases are TGTGCCAGCAGCTCGTTAGCGGAGCAACCCCAGCATTTT. This translates into CASSSLAEQPQHF.